The sequence of this T cell receptor beta chain was determined in a study of CD8 T cells in ankylosing spondylitis. The authors made TCR beta libraries by quantitative 5'-RACE with molecular barcodes. TCRdb itself ran the 5' RACE reads through MiXCR, one entry per CDR3 protein. The data contain approximately 260,000 distinct CDR3 sequences, roughly 8.6% of them singletons. This clonotype was recorded many times. The antigen is not known. Study results and limitations: Certain motif variants had earlier been reported in reactive arthritis synovial fluid and blood. Ankylosing spondylitis blood appeared to be characterized by a TCR beta motif of 7 to 9 highly homologous variants.

The sequence was obtained from a male donor with ankylosing spondylitis or in good health (not recorded which). Sequenced: blood, either unsorted or a sorted T cell fraction (not recorded which).

The CDR3 loop reads CSAPRAGLEQYF. The CDR3 coding sequence is TGCAGTGCCCCGAGAGCGGGCCTCGAGCAGTACTTC. The V gene is TRBV20-1, the J gene TRBJ2-7; D possibly corresponds to TRBD2 (6 bases). The germline V gene has CDR1 DFQATT and CDR2 SNEGSKA (reference sequence). V was shortened by 6 bases and J by 6 bases, with 15 bases between the two germline ends. The CDR3 covers 12 residues.